Listed below are T cell receptor beta chains from one sample, sequenced in a study of CD8 T cells in Susac syndrome. TCRdb re-analysed the immunoSEQ multiplex PCR reads in MiXCR, keeping a single row per CDR3 protein. The table includes roughly 250,000 distinct CDR3 sequences, 95% to 97% detected once. Sequencing was performed on CD4+ T cells from PBMCs. These receptors were taken from a human donor with Susac syndrome. The CDR3 runs from the conserved cysteine through the conserved F or W. A D gene is named only where the DNA matches it firmly. Clone sizes are given selectively: once, few, many, or a class where the clone is expanded.

>TRBJ2-7|-|-|TRBV5-4
TGTGCCAGCAGCTTGGACTTTGACAGCTCCTACGAGCAGTACTTC
CASSLDFDSSYEQYF
>TRBJ2-3|-|-|TRBV29-1
TGCAGCGTAGAGCAAGATACGCAGTATTTT
CSVEQDTQYF
>TRBJ1-5|-|-|TRBV20-1
TGCAGTGCTAGGCGGAGGGAGAATCAGCCCCAGCATTTT
CSARRRENQPQHF
>TRBJ1-1|-|TRBD1|TRBV28
TGTGCCAGCAGTTTACTGATACAGGGGGATCGGACTGAAGCTTTCTTT
CASSLLIQGDRTEAFF
>TRBJ1-4|-|-|TRBV2
TGTGCCAGCAGTAGACAGGAGTATAATGAAAAACTGTTTTTT
CASSRQEYNEKLFF
>TRBJ2-7|-|TRBD2|TRBV9
TGTGCCAGCGGTGATAGCGGGAGTTCTGACGAGCAGTACTTC
CASGDSGSSDEQYF
>TRBJ1-5|-|-|TRBV2
TGTGCCAGTCATTCTACCCTAGGGAGCAATCAGCCCCAGCATTTT
CASHSTLGSNQPQHF
>TRBJ2-1|-|-|TRBV6-6
TGTGCCAGCCAGCAACAGGACAATGAGCAGTTCTTC
CASQQQDNEQFF
>TRBJ1-1|-|-|TRBV14
TGTGCCAGCAGCCCGCCAGCGGCTGTTCCATCTTTCTTT
CASSPPAAVPSFF
>TRBJ1-5|-|-|TRBV27
TGTGCCTCCCGGGGGCTAACGGGGGGCATCCAGCATTTT
CASRGLTGGIQHF
>TRBJ1-5|-|-|TRBV4-1
TGCGCCAGCAGCCAAGAGGAGGTGAGGCAGCCCCAGCATTTT
CASSQEEVRQPQHF
>TRBJ2-7|-|-|TRBV20-1
TGCAGTGCTAGAGAGGCGGGACCCTACGAGCAGTACTTC
CSAREAGPYEQYF
>TRBJ1-1|-|-|TRBV28
TGTGCCAGCGTCGACCCAAGAGAAGCTTTCTTT
CASVDPREAFF
>TRBJ2-7|-|-|TRBV15
TGTGCCACCAGCAGAGGACGTTATGGGGAGTCATCGGAAGACTACGAGCAGTACTTC
CATSRGRYGESSEDYEQYF
>TRBJ1-5|-|-|TRBV21-1
TGTGCCAGCAGCAAAGAGGGGGGCAGGGGGCGAGAAGCGGGCTATCAGCCCCAGCATTTT
CASSKEGGRGREAGYQPQHF
>TRBJ1-1|-|-|TRBV20-1
TGCAGTGCTAGGCCCGATGAGGCTAAGAACACTGAAGCTTTCTTT
CSARPDEAKNTEAFF
>TRBJ1-1|-|-|TRBV15
TGTGCCACCAGCAGAGACAGGGTCGGGACTGAAGCTTTCTTT
CATSRDRVGTEAFF
>TRBJ1-5|-|-|TRBV29-1
TGCAGCGCCAGGGACGGAGATCAGCCCCAGCATTTT
CSARDGDQPQHF
>TRBJ2-2|-|TRBD2|TRBV3-1
TGTGCCAGCAGCCAACGACTAGCGGGATCTAACACCGGGGAGCTGTTTTTT
CASSQRLAGSNTGELFF
>TRBJ2-1|once|-|TRBV28
TGTGCCAGTGACGGCCTTGGTGAGCAGTTCTTC
CASDGLGEQFF
>TRBJ2-7|-|-|TRBV15
TGTGCCACCAGCAGCAGAGAGGGAGTGTACGAGCAGTACTTC
CATSSREGVYEQYF
>TRBJ1-1|-|-|TRBV20-1
TGCAGTGCTACGGACAGCATGAACACTGAAGCTTTCTTT
CSATDSMNTEAFF
>TRBJ1-2|-|TRBD1|TRBV3-1
TGTGCCAGCAGCTTACCGGACAGGGCCTATGGCTACACCTTC
CASSLPDRAYGYTF
>TRBJ2-7|once|TRBD1|TRBV18
TGTGCCAGCTCACCACCTTCGACAGGGCTACGCTACGAGCAGTACTTC
CASSPPSTGLRYEQYF
>TRBJ2-3|-|TRBD2|TRBV5-6
TGTGCCAGCAGCCGGGAGGCTACGCAGTATTTT
CASSREATQYF
>TRBJ1-1|-|TRBD1|TRBV29-1
TGCAGCCTAACAGCCCTTGGGACAGGGGGAGATACTGAAGCTTTCTTT
CSLTALGTGGDTEAFF
>TRBJ2-5|-|-|TRBV7-3
TGTGCCAGCAGCAAAAATGGACCGAAAGAGACCCAGTACTTC
CASSKNGPKETQYF
>TRBJ2-1|-|-|TRBV19
TGTGCCAGTAGGCCCGACAGAACGGGTGAGCAGTTCTTC
CASRPDRTGEQFF
>TRBJ2-7|-|-|TRBV4-2
TGTGCCAGCAGCCAAGAGTTGCGGGGACCCTACGAGCAGTACTTC
CASSQELRGPYEQYF
>TRBJ2-3|-|TRBD2|TRBV20-1
TGCAGTGCCAGGGAGGGCGCGGGAGCAACAGATACGCAGTATTTT
CSAREGAGATDTQYF
>TRBJ1-2|-|TRBD1|TRBV6-1
TGTGCCAGCAGTGGTCCTGGCCCAGGGGGAGGCTACACCTTC
CASSGPGPGGGYTF
>TRBJ1-1|-|-|TRBV30
TGTGCCTGGAGTTCTGGGTTTGGGACTGAAGCTTTCTTT
CAWSSGFGTEAFF
>TRBJ1-2|few|-|TRBV5-6
TGTGCCAGCAACCTACGTATCCATGACGGCTACACCTTC
CASNLRIHDGYTF
>TRBJ1-1|once|-|TRBV18
TGTGCCAGCTCACCAACCATGAACACTGAAGCTTTCTTT
CASSPTMNTEAFF
>TRBJ2-3|-|TRBD2|TRBV20-1
TGCAGTGCTAGAGCCATAGGACTAGCGGGAGATACGCAGTATTTT
CSARAIGLAGDTQYF
>TRBJ2-5|-|-|TRBV29-1
TGCAGCTCCTACGACCCCGAAGAGACCCAGTACTTC
CSSYDPEETQYF
>TRBJ2-2|-|TRBD2|TRBV5-1
TGCGCCAGCAGCGCCAGGACTAGCGGGAGTAAGGACGGGGAGCTGTTTTTT
CASSARTSGSKDGELFF
>TRBJ1-1|-|-|TRBV29-1
TGCAGCGGCCAACCTCTCACAGGGTTTGTTGGAGCTTTCTTT
CSGQPLTGFVGAFF
>TRBJ2-3|-|TRBD2|TRBV7-9
TGTGCCAGCAGCCCCGGACTAGGGGCAGATACGCAGTATTTT
CASSPGLGADTQYF
>TRBJ2-2|-|TRBD2|TRBV20-1
TGCAGTGCGGGACTAGCGGGAGGGCCCGGGGGGCTGTTTTTT
CSAGLAGGPGGLFF